This paragraph reports one T cell receptor (beta chain). The antigen is undetermined. The data derive from a study of OX40 agonist ivuxolimab in advanced cancers. Study findings and constraints: Fewer expanded clones were found on average in CD4+ than in CD8+ T cells.

Produced via immunoSEQ multiplex PCR; TCRdb's table is partial and in-frame only. The sample holds 55,000 to 70,000 clones, around 84% seen once. This receptor was obtained from an adult with an advanced solid tumor such as melanoma, head and neck, liver or kidney cancer. The sequenced sample was CD4+ or CD8+ T cells sorted from blood, obtained in a trial of the OX40 agonist ivuxolimab.

For the CDR3, the DNA is TGCAGCGTTGAACCTCGCACAGATACGCAGTATTTT. This translates into CSVEPRTDTQYF. This rearrangement joins TRBV29-1 to TRBJ2-3; D gene ambiguous. V was shortened by 2 bases and J by 1 base, with 4 bases between the two germline ends. The length of the CDR3 is 12 residues. Germline assignment: CDR1 SQVTM and CDR2 ANQGSEA.